The present TCR beta chain was sequenced within a study of T cells after yellow fever vaccination. This clonotype was counted ten times or more. What it binds is not known. J gave up 5 bases and V 6 bases, and 7 bases lay outside the gene matches. Germline V gives CDR1 SNHLY, CDR2 FYNNEI. The CDR3 is made up of 14 amino acids. Study-wide findings and caveats: Most clones from primary vaccination resurfaced after the booster (approximately 96% CD4, 88% CD8).

Researchers made TCR cDNA using 5'RACE template switching, and this step added a universal primer site and UMIs. MiXCR was run by TCRdb on the 5' RACE reads, yielding one entry per CDR3 protein. The sample yields 250,000 to 300,000 distinct CDR3 sequences, about 5.2% seen once. This receptor was taken from a man younger than 35 who received the YFV17D yellow fever vaccine. This chain connects TRBV2 to TRBJ2-1; 7 nucleotides line up with TRBD2. The input for sequencing was CD4+ T cells sorted from PBMCs, taken on the day of the yellow fever booster vaccination. This chain's CDR3 is CASRRLAVNNEQFF. CDR3 DNA sequence: TGTGCCAGCAGAAGGCTAGCGGTAAACAATGAGCAGTTCTTC.